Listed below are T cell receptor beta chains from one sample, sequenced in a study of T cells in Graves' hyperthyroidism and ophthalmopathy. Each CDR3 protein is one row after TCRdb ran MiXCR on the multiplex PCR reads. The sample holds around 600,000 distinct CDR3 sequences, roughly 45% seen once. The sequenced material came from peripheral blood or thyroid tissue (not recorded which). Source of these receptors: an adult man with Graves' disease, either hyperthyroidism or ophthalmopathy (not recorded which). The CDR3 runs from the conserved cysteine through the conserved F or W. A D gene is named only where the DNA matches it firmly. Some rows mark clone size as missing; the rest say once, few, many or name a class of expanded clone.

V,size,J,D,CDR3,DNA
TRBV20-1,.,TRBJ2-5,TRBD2,CSARGLTSGWREETQYF,TGCAGTGCTAGAGGGCTGACTAGCGGGTGGCGGGAAGAGACCCAGTACTTC
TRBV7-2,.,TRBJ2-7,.,CASSSPRRGDYEQYF,TGTGCCAGCAGCTCACCTCGCAGGGGGGACTACGAGCAGTACTTC
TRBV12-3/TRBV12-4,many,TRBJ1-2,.,CASSDVYGYTF,TGTGCCAGCAGTGATGTTTATGGCTACACCTTC
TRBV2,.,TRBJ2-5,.,CASRRGYNQETQYF,TGTGCCAGCAGAAGGGGGTACAATCAAGAGACCCAGTACTTC
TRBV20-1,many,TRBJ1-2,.,CSARDGTGYTF,TGCAGTGCTAGAGACGGGACCGGCTACACCTTC
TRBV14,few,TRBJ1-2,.,CASSQDSVYNYGYTF,TGTGCCAGCAGCCAAGACTCAGTGTATAACTATGGCTACACCTTC
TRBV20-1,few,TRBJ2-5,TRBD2,CSPYPSGGLETQYF,TGCAGTCCTTATCCTAGCGGGGGGTTGGAGACCCAGTACTTC
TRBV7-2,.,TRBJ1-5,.,CASSLDGGGNQPQHF,TGTGCCAGCAGCTTAGACGGGGGGGGCAATCAGCCCCAGCATTTT
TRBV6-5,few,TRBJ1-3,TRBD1,CASSGPGQERNTIYF,TGTGCCAGCAGTGGCCCGGGACAGGAGAGAAACACCATATATTTT
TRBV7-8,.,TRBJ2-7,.,CASSRDRLEQYF,TGTGCCAGCAGCCGGGACCGGCTCGAGCAGTACTTC
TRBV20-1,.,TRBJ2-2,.,CSAAATNTGELFF,TGCAGTGCCGCCGCGACGAACACCGGGGAGCTGTTTTTT
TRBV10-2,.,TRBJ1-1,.,CASGGGGENTEAFF,TGCGCCAGCGGAGGGGGAGGTGAGAACACTGAAGCTTTCTTT
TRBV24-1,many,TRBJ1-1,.,CATSEGTGLNTEAFF,TGTGCCACCAGTGAAGGGACTGGATTGAACACTGAAGCTTTCTTT
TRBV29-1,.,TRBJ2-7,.,CSVEDRDYEQYF,TGCAGCGTTGAAGACAGGGACTACGAGCAGTACTTC
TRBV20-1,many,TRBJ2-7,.,CSARHGSTYEQYF,TGCAGTGCTAGGCACGGTTCAACCTACGAGCAGTACTTC
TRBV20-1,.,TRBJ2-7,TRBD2,CSATPTVAGNYEQYF,TGCAGTGCAACACCGACCGTAGCGGGAAACTACGAGCAGTACTTC